Listed below are T cell receptor beta chains from one sample, sequenced in a study of blood T cell repertoires in COVID-19. Data came from immunoSEQ multiplex PCR; TCRdb stores just in-frame clones and leaves some out. The data show some 73,000 clones, 85% seen once. The sequencing input was peripheral blood. The receptor source for this set is a woman older than 75 with active or convalescent COVID-19. CDR3s include the opening cysteine and the closing phenylalanine or tryptophan. Each record gives: clone size, D gene, J gene, V gene, CDR3 DNA, CDR3 protein. The D gene is left open where the match is weak. Where a row states a size, it is once, few, many or the class of an expanded clone; other rows omit it.

abundance: -
d_gene: -
j_gene: TRBJ2-3
v_gene: TRBV6-1
CDR3nt: TGTGCCAGCAGTGAATCCTCAGATACGCAGTATTTT
CDR3aa: CASSESSDTQYF

abundance: -
d_gene: -
j_gene: TRBJ1-6
v_gene: TRBV4-3
CDR3nt: TGCGCCAGCAGCCAAAGTCCCAGGACTGCTGATTCACCCCTCCACTTT
CDR3aa: CASSQSPRTADSPLHF

abundance: -
d_gene: TRBD1
j_gene: TRBJ2-2
v_gene: TRBV27
CDR3nt: TGTGCCAGCAGTTCCTACTACCAGGGGGCCAGGGAGCTGTTTTTT
CDR3aa: CASSSYYQGARELFF

abundance: once
d_gene: TRBD2
j_gene: TRBJ2-2
v_gene: TRBV7-9
CDR3nt: TGTGCCAGCAGCGTCCCCGGACTAGCGGAAAACACCGGGGAGCTGTTTTTT
CDR3aa: CASSVPGLAENTGELFF

abundance: -
d_gene: TRBD2
j_gene: TRBJ2-2
v_gene: TRBV5-6
CDR3nt: TGTGCCAGCAGCCAAATACCGGGACTATCTTCGAACACCGGGGAGCTGTTTTTT
CDR3aa: CASSQIPGLSSNTGELFF

abundance: -
d_gene: -
j_gene: TRBJ2-3
v_gene: TRBV19
CDR3nt: TGTGCCAGTAAATCGTCGGTACAGGGATTAGATACGCAGTATTTT
CDR3aa: CASKSSVQGLDTQYF

abundance: -
d_gene: TRBD1
j_gene: TRBJ1-6
v_gene: TRBV7-9
CDR3nt: TGTGCCAGCAGAGACAGGGGAAGTTTGTCACCCCTCCACTTT
CDR3aa: CASRDRGSLSPLHF

abundance: -
d_gene: -
j_gene: TRBJ1-6
v_gene: TRBV6-5
CDR3nt: TGTGCCAGCAGTTACTCCCCCCGACGGGATAATTCACCCCTCCACTTT
CDR3aa: CASSYSPRRDNSPLHF

abundance: -
d_gene: -
j_gene: TRBJ1-5
v_gene: TRBV30
CDR3nt: TGTGCCTGGAGTGTACCAGACAATCAGCCCCAGCATTTT
CDR3aa: CAWSVPDNQPQHF

abundance: few
d_gene: TRBD1
j_gene: TRBJ1-6
v_gene: TRBV7-2
CDR3nt: TGTGCCAGCAGCTTTGGTCGGGGACAGGGGAATTCACCCCTCCACTTT
CDR3aa: CASSFGRGQGNSPLHF

abundance: -
d_gene: -
j_gene: TRBJ1-2
v_gene: TRBV20-1
CDR3nt: TGCAGTGGGGGGGAGGGTGGCTACACCTTC
CDR3aa: CSGGEGGYTF

abundance: -
d_gene: TRBD1
j_gene: TRBJ1-5
v_gene: TRBV6-5
CDR3nt: TGTGCCAGCGCGATGGGGGCAGGGGGGAATCAGCCCCAGCATTTT
CDR3aa: CASAMGAGGNQPQHF

abundance: once
d_gene: TRBD2
j_gene: TRBJ2-1
v_gene: TRBV19
CDR3nt: TGTGCCAGTAGCGACGAAATAGCGGGCTCCTACAATGAGCAGTTCTTC
CDR3aa: CASSDEIAGSYNEQFF

abundance: once
d_gene: -
j_gene: TRBJ2-7
v_gene: TRBV29-1
CDR3nt: TGCAGCGTTGACTTAAGAGGCGAGCAGTACTTC
CDR3aa: CSVDLRGEQYF

abundance: -
d_gene: -
j_gene: TRBJ2-1
v_gene: TRBV9
CDR3nt: TGTGCCAGCAGCGTAGAAGGGACTTCCTACAATGAGCAGTTCTTC
CDR3aa: CASSVEGTSYNEQFF

abundance: -
d_gene: -
j_gene: TRBJ1-2
v_gene: TRBV15
CDR3nt: TGTGCCACCAGCACCCGGACACAGGATGGCTACACCTTC
CDR3aa: CATSTRTQDGYTF

abundance: few
d_gene: -
j_gene: TRBJ2-1
v_gene: TRBV4-3
CDR3nt: TGCGCCAGCAGCCAAGGGCTAGGGGGGCAGTTCTTC
CDR3aa: CASSQGLGGQFF

abundance: -
d_gene: TRBD1
j_gene: TRBJ2-3
v_gene: TRBV5-1
CDR3nt: TGCGCCAGCAGCTTGGGAGGACAGGGTAGTACAGATACGCAGTATTTT
CDR3aa: CASSLGGQGSTDTQYF

abundance: -
d_gene: TRBD1
j_gene: TRBJ2-5
v_gene: TRBV18
CDR3nt: TGTGCCAGCTCACCAGACTACAGGGGTGAGACCCAGTACTTC
CDR3aa: CASSPDYRGETQYF

abundance: -
d_gene: -
j_gene: TRBJ1-4
v_gene: TRBV5-1
CDR3nt: TGCGCCAGCAGCTTGGCGGCAGGGGATGAAAAACTGTTTTTT
CDR3aa: CASSLAAGDEKLFF

abundance: once
d_gene: TRBD2
j_gene: TRBJ2-1
v_gene: TRBV28
CDR3nt: TGTGCCAGCCGGACTAGCGGGGGGGACAATGAGCAGTTCTTC
CDR3aa: CASRTSGGDNEQFF

abundance: -
d_gene: TRBD1
j_gene: TRBJ1-5
v_gene: TRBV5-1
CDR3nt: TGCGCCAGCAGCTTGAGGCAGGGGGGTCAGCCCCAGCATTTT
CDR3aa: CASSLRQGGQPQHF

abundance: once
d_gene: -
j_gene: TRBJ1-1
v_gene: TRBV19
CDR3nt: TGTGCCAGTGTAGAGGGCAGCGTGCCTGAAGCTTTCTTT
CDR3aa: CASVEGSVPEAFF

abundance: -
d_gene: TRBD1
j_gene: TRBJ1-3
v_gene: TRBV3-1/TRBV3-2
CDR3nt: TGTGCCAGCAGCCAAGATCCTACAAACCGACAGGGGGAAACTGGAAACACCATATATTTT
CDR3aa: CASSQDPTNRQGETGNTIYF

abundance: once
d_gene: -
j_gene: TRBJ2-7
v_gene: TRBV9
CDR3nt: TGTGCCAGCAGCGTAGACGGACATAGCTACGAGCAGTACTTC
CDR3aa: CASSVDGHSYEQYF

abundance: -
d_gene: TRBD1
j_gene: TRBJ1-2
v_gene: TRBV6-2/TRBV6-3
CDR3nt: TGTGCCAGCAGTACAGGACAGGGCATTGGCTACACCTTC
CDR3aa: CASSTGQGIGYTF

abundance: -
d_gene: TRBD1
j_gene: TRBJ1-6
v_gene: TRBV10-3
CDR3nt: TGTGCCATCACCCGGGACAGGAATTCACCCCTCCACTTT
CDR3aa: CAITRDRNSPLHF

abundance: -
d_gene: -
j_gene: TRBJ2-4
v_gene: TRBV12-3/TRBV12-4
CDR3nt: TGTGCCAGCAGTTATTCAGAAAACATTCAGTACTTC
CDR3aa: CASSYSENIQYF

abundance: -
d_gene: -
j_gene: TRBJ1-5
v_gene: TRBV15
CDR3nt: TGTGCCACCAGCAGAACGATGGGGGGGCGAGGAAGCAATCAGCCCCAGCATTTT
CDR3aa: CATSRTMGGRGSNQPQHF

abundance: -
d_gene: TRBD1
j_gene: TRBJ1-2
v_gene: TRBV19
CDR3nt: TGTGCCAGTACCACAATGACAGGGCCCGGGGGCTATGGCTACACCTTC
CDR3aa: CASTTMTGPGGYGYTF

abundance: -
d_gene: TRBD1
j_gene: TRBJ1-1
v_gene: TRBV7-8
CDR3nt: TGTGCCAGCAGCTTTTCCGGGACAGAGGTAAACACTGAAGCTTTCTTT
CDR3aa: CASSFSGTEVNTEAFF

abundance: -
d_gene: TRBD1
j_gene: TRBJ1-3
v_gene: TRBV5-6
CDR3nt: TGTGCCAGCAGCGACCCAGGGGGGCGAGGAAACACCATATATTTT
CDR3aa: CASSDPGGRGNTIYF

abundance: -
d_gene: -
j_gene: TRBJ1-1
v_gene: TRBV10-1
CDR3nt: TGCGCCAGCAGTGAGTACGCAAACATCCCGGACAGAGTCGCTGAAGCTTTCTTT
CDR3aa: CASSEYANIPDRVAEAFF

abundance: -
d_gene: TRBD1
j_gene: TRBJ1-4
v_gene: TRBV2
CDR3nt: TGTGCCAGCAGGGCTACAGGGGGGACTAATGAAAAACTGTTTTTT
CDR3aa: CASRATGGTNEKLFF

abundance: -
d_gene: -
j_gene: TRBJ1-3
v_gene: TRBV3-1/TRBV3-2
CDR3nt: TGTGCCAGCAGCCATGAGGGGGTCTCTGGAAACACCATATATTTT
CDR3aa: CASSHEGVSGNTIYF

abundance: -
d_gene: -
j_gene: TRBJ1-2
v_gene: TRBV25-1
CDR3nt: TGTGCCAGCAGTGAATACCACAGCTTCTATGGCTACACCTTC
CDR3aa: CASSEYHSFYGYTF

abundance: -
d_gene: -
j_gene: TRBJ2-5
v_gene: TRBV24-1
CDR3nt: TGTGCCACCCAATCCGGGCAAGAGACCCAGTACTTC
CDR3aa: CATQSGQETQYF

abundance: -
d_gene: TRBD2
j_gene: TRBJ2-5
v_gene: TRBV13
CDR3nt: TGTGCCAGCAGCTCCCTGACTAGCGGGGTAGAGACCCAGTACTTC
CDR3aa: CASSSLTSGVETQYF

abundance: -
d_gene: TRBD2
j_gene: TRBJ2-3
v_gene: TRBV18
CDR3nt: TGTGCCAGCTCACCGTCGGTTCGAACGGGGGGAGATACAGATACGCAGTATTTT
CDR3aa: CASSPSVRTGGDTDTQYF

abundance: -
d_gene: -
j_gene: TRBJ1-6
v_gene: TRBV19
CDR3nt: TGTGCCAGTAGAACCGACAGGCGGTCGGATAATTCACCCCTCCACTTT
CDR3aa: CASRTDRRSDNSPLHF

abundance: -
d_gene: -
j_gene: TRBJ1-2
v_gene: TRBV5-4
CDR3nt: TGTGCCAGCAGCTCTCCGGGACTCGGGCACTATGGCTACACCTTC
CDR3aa: CASSSPGLGHYGYTF

abundance: -
d_gene: -
j_gene: TRBJ2-2
v_gene: TRBV12-5
CDR3nt: TGTGCTAGTGGTTTGTCAATCTCGGGGGTGGCCGGGGAGCTGTTTTTT
CDR3aa: CASGLSISGVAGELFF

abundance: -
d_gene: -
j_gene: TRBJ1-1
v_gene: TRBV6-5
CDR3nt: TGTGCCAGCAGTTACGCAGCCCTAGGCACTGAAGCTTTCTTT
CDR3aa: CASSYAALGTEAFF

abundance: -
d_gene: TRBD1
j_gene: TRBJ2-7
v_gene: TRBV28
CDR3nt: TGTGCCAGCTTATCACCGGGACAGGGCCCCTACGAGCAGTACTTC
CDR3aa: CASLSPGQGPYEQYF

abundance: -
d_gene: TRBD1
j_gene: TRBJ2-7
v_gene: TRBV18
CDR3nt: TGTGCCAGCCGGACAGGGAACGAGCAGTACTTC
CDR3aa: CASRTGNEQYF

abundance: -
d_gene: TRBD1
j_gene: TRBJ1-4
v_gene: TRBV7-9
CDR3nt: TGTGCCAGCAGCTTAAAGGGGGCGGTTGAAAAACTGTTTTTT
CDR3aa: CASSLKGAVEKLFF

abundance: -
d_gene: -
j_gene: TRBJ2-1
v_gene: TRBV12-1
CDR3nt: TGTGCCAGCAGCGTAAGAGCGGGGCCTTGCTACAATGAGCAGTTCTTC
CDR3aa: CASSVRAGPCYNEQFF

abundance: -
d_gene: TRBD1
j_gene: TRBJ2-7
v_gene: TRBV15
CDR3nt: TGTGCCACCAGCAGAGATCTAGGCGGACAGGCCGAGCAGTACTTC
CDR3aa: CATSRDLGGQAEQYF

abundance: -
d_gene: -
j_gene: TRBJ1-1
v_gene: TRBV6-5
CDR3nt: TGTGCCAGCAGTTATACACCCATCGCTACTGAAGCTTTCTTT
CDR3aa: CASSYTPIATEAFF

abundance: -
d_gene: -
j_gene: TRBJ2-1
v_gene: TRBV11-2
CDR3nt: TGTGCCAGCAGCTTGGCAGGATCGGGGAATGAGCAGTTCTTC
CDR3aa: CASSLAGSGNEQFF

abundance: -
d_gene: TRBD1
j_gene: TRBJ1-1
v_gene: TRBV19
CDR3nt: TGTGCCAGTAGCTCAGGGGGGACTGAAGCTTTCTTT
CDR3aa: CASSSGGTEAFF